This is a list of T cell receptor beta chains from one sample in a study of identical twins. MiXCR was run by TCRdb on the 5' RACE reads, yielding one entry per CDR3 protein. The sample lists 600,000 to 700,000 distinct CDR3 sequences; over 20% were seen once. This same sample was also taken into another study, of T cells expressing NK-cell markers.

Sequencing was done on a sample of PBMCs. The receptor source for this set is a woman aged 18-29 years in good health. Each CDR3 is given with its conserved first and last residue. D genes are given only for firm matches. Only some rows state a clone size, as once, few, many or a class for expanded clones.

size	D	V	J	CDR3	DNA
many	TRBD1	TRBV20-1	TRBJ1-6	CSAAQGANSPLHF	TGCAGTGCCGCGCAGGGGGCTAATTCACCCCTCCACTTT
few	.	TRBV12-3/TRBV12-4	TRBJ2-7	CASSSWTGHEQYF	TGTGCCAGCAGTTCCTGGACCGGCCACGAGCAGTACTTC
.	.	TRBV6-1	TRBJ1-4	CASSDPGANEKLFF	TGTGCCAGCAGTGACCCCGGGGCTAATGAAAAACTGTTTTTT
.	TRBD1	TRBV29-1	TRBJ1-2	CSVEPQGGTF	TGCAGCGTTGAACCGCAGGGGGGGACCTTC
few	.	TRBV20-1	TRBJ2-7	CSAILARGGMGNEQYF	TGCAGTGCTATCCTAGCTAGGGGGGGAATGGGAAACGAGCAGTACTTC
few	.	TRBV12-3/TRBV12-4	TRBJ2-3	CASGSGDTQYF	TGTGCCAGCGGTTCAGGGGATACGCAGTATTTT
.	TRBD1	TRBV7-9	TRBJ1-3	CASSLTGADSGNTIYF	TGTGCCAGCAGCCTCACAGGGGCCGACTCTGGAAACACCATATATTTT
many	.	TRBV29-1	TRBJ2-5	CSVGAIGETQYF	TGCAGCGTGGGTGCGATCGGGGAGACCCAGTACTTC
few	.	TRBV20-1	TRBJ1-3	CSARVAGSSGNTIYF	TGCAGTGCTAGAGTAGCCGGGTCCTCTGGAAACACCATATATTTT
few	.	TRBV12-3/TRBV12-4	TRBJ2-7	CASTPRRGGGEQYF	TGTGCCAGCACTCCACGGAGGGGTGGCGGCGAGCAGTACTTC
few	TRBD2	TRBV24-1	TRBJ2-1	CATSDLRASGFVEQFF	TGTGCCACCAGTGATTTGAGGGCTAGCGGTTTCGTTGAGCAGTTCTTC
.	.	TRBV20-1	TRBJ2-7	CSATVQREQYF	TGCAGTGCTACTGTGCAGAGAGAGCAGTACTTC
few	TRBD2	TRBV4-3	TRBJ2-1	CASSQEGTSLDEQFF	TGCGCCAGCAGCCAAGAAGGGACTAGCCTCGATGAGCAGTTCTTC
few	.	TRBV6-1	TRBJ1-2	CASSRGQLYGYTF	TGTGCCAGCAGCCGAGGGCAACTCTATGGCTACACCTTC
.	TRBD2	TRBV6-2/TRBV6-3	TRBJ2-1	CASSKTSGNNEQFF	TGTGCCAGCAGTAAGACTAGCGGGAACAATGAGCAGTTCTTC
few	.	TRBV5-1	TRBJ2-1	CASSARGSSYNEQFF	TGCGCCAGCAGCGCCAGGGGAAGCTCCTACAATGAGCAGTTCTTC
few	.	TRBV29-1	TRBJ2-1	CSGVGQPDSYNEQFF	TGCAGTGGGGTGGGGCAGCCTGACTCATACAATGAGCAGTTCTTC
few	TRBD1	TRBV29-1	TRBJ1-1	CSVEHTGVGTEAFF	TGCAGCGTTGAACATACAGGGGTGGGCACTGAAGCTTTCTTT
.	.	TRBV10-3	TRBJ2-7	CAISRGRLPYEQYF	TGTGCCATCAGTCGCGGGCGGCTCCCCTACGAGCAGTACTTC
few	.	TRBV7-9	TRBJ2-7	CASSLIGGGLSSYEQYF	TGTGCCAGCAGCTTAATAGGCGGAGGTTTGAGCTCCTACGAGCAGTACTTC
.	.	TRBV15	TRBJ2-5	CATSRAQVYQETQYF	TGTGCCACCAGCAGAGCACAGGTCTACCAAGAGACCCAGTACTTC
.	.	TRBV12-3/TRBV12-4	TRBJ2-4	CASSLMAGDYKNIQYF	TGTGCCAGCAGTTTAATGGCAGGGGATTACAAAAACATTCAGTACTTC
.	.	TRBV20-1	TRBJ2-2	CSALPNTGELFF	TGCAGTGCACTGCCGAACACCGGGGAGCTGTTTTTT
few	TRBD1	TRBV6-1	TRBJ2-5	CASGPGQGAGETQYF	TGTGCCAGCGGCCCAGGACAGGGGGCGGGGGAGACCCAGTACTTC
many	.	TRBV5-1	TRBJ2-7	CASSLTPGTLSSYEQYF	TGCGCCAGCAGCTTGACTCCCGGGACACTTTCCTCCTACGAGCAGTACTTC
few	.	TRBV11-2	TRBJ1-5	CASSVFPGDNQPQHF	TGTGCCAGCAGCGTATTCCCGGGAGACAATCAGCCCCAGCATTTT
many	.	TRBV6-5	TRBJ1-1	CASSLYGGGTEAFF	TGTGCCAGCAGTTTATACGGTGGAGGTACTGAAGCTTTCTTT
few	TRBD2	TRBV4-3	TRBJ2-5	CASSSAGEETQYF	TGCGCCAGCAGTTCTGCGGGGGAAGAGACCCAGTACTTC
many	.	TRBV10-3	TRBJ2-5	CATVPAYQETQYF	TGTGCTACTGTACCAGCCTACCAAGAGACCCAGTACTTC
few	.	TRBV6-5	TRBJ1-6	CASSYSIGWSSPLHF	TGTGCCAGCAGTTACTCGATTGGGTGGTCTTCACCCCTCCACTTT
few	TRBD2	TRBV5-1	TRBJ2-7	CASSLGVAGSEQYF	TGCGCCAGCAGCTTGGGGGTAGCGGGCTCCGAGCAGTACTTC
.	TRBD1	TRBV7-8	TRBJ2-7	CASSLYQGVGYEQYF	TGTGCCAGCAGCTTATATCAGGGGGTGGGATACGAGCAGTACTTC
few	.	TRBV12-3/TRBV12-4	TRBJ2-5	CASSLGFGGETQYF	TGTGCCAGCAGTTTAGGGTTCGGCGGGGAGACCCAGTACTTC
few	.	TRBV7-9	TRBJ2-2	CASRGLRGELFF	TGTGCCAGTCGGGGTCTCCGTGGGGAGCTGTTTTTT
.	.	TRBV11-2	TRBJ1-2	CASSGGVVDYGYTF	TGTGCCAGCAGCGGAGGGGTGGTGGACTATGGCTACACCTTC
.	.	TRBV12-3/TRBV12-4	TRBJ1-2	CASSLMTGNYGYTF	TGTGCCAGCAGTTTAATGACCGGAAACTATGGCTACACCTTC
many	.	TRBV20-1	TRBJ2-5	CSARENQETQYF	TGCAGTGCTAGAGAGAACCAAGAGACCCAGTACTTC
many	.	TRBV12-3/TRBV12-4	TRBJ1-1	CASRKGNTEAFF	TGTGCCAGCAGAAAGGGGAACACTGAAGCTTTCTTT
.	TRBD2	TRBV4-2	TRBJ2-5	CASSQNPGLAGEETQYF	TGTGCCAGCAGCCAGAATCCGGGACTAGCGGGAGAAGAGACCCAGTACTTC
.	.	TRBV4-3	TRBJ2-1	CASSLRETPYNEQFF	TGCGCCAGCAGCCTCCGGGAGACCCCCTACAATGAGCAGTTCTTC
few	TRBD1	TRBV5-1	TRBJ2-1	CASSLADRGNEQFF	TGCGCCAGCAGCTTGGCCGACAGGGGTAATGAGCAGTTCTTC
many	.	TRBV15	TRBJ2-7	CATSRVYGNEQYF	TGTGCCACCAGCAGAGTATATGGGAACGAGCAGTACTTC
.	.	TRBV19	TRBJ2-1	CASSALALGGNEQFF	TGTGCCAGTAGCGCACTAGCTCTAGGGGGCAATGAGCAGTTCTTC
few	.	TRBV6-5	TRBJ2-1	CASSSPYGGNRNEQFF	TGTGCCAGCAGTTCACCCTACGGGGGAAACAGGAATGAGCAGTTCTTC
few	.	TRBV4-3	TRBJ2-1	CASSRRGTEQFF	TGCGCCAGCAGCCGACGGGGAACTGAGCAGTTCTTC
few	.	TRBV12-3/TRBV12-4	TRBJ2-7	CASSFIGPEQYF	TGTGCCAGCAGTTTCATAGGGCCCGAGCAGTACTTC
few	.	TRBV12-3/TRBV12-4	TRBJ2-1	CASSLQSPVWEQFF	TGTGCCAGCAGTTTACAAAGTCCTGTATGGGAGCAGTTCTTC
many	TRBD1	TRBV7-9	TRBJ2-7	CASSFDRGRRGEQYF	TGTGCCAGCAGCTTCGACAGGGGGCGAAGGGGCGAGCAGTACTTC
.	.	TRBV30	TRBJ2-5	CAWSRETQYF	TGTGCCTGGAGTAGGGAGACCCAGTACTTC
.	.	TRBV3-1	TRBJ2-7	CASSRGEVFYEQYF	TGTGCCAGCAGCCGGGGTGAGGTCTTCTACGAGCAGTACTTC
few	TRBD2	TRBV29-1	TRBJ2-1	CSVDGLAGTLSYNEQFF	TGCAGCGTTGACGGACTAGCGGGAACCCTCTCCTACAATGAGCAGTTCTTC
.	.	TRBV10-3	TRBJ1-1	CAIRKVAGETEAFF	TGTGCCATCCGGAAGGTGGCCGGGGAGACTGAAGCTTTCTTT
.	.	TRBV20-1	TRBJ1-1	CSARFAGPKTEAFF	TGCAGTGCTAGATTCGCTGGGCCGAAGACTGAAGCTTTCTTT